The next 32 T cell receptor beta chains were all read from a single sample in a study of blood T cell repertoires in COVID-19. The data were produced by immunoSEQ multiplex PCR, yet TCRdb's version contains in-frame clones alone and is incomplete. The table has about 120,000 clones, approximately 87% seen once. Sequenced sample: peripheral blood. The receptors shown here come from a woman between 50 and 59 years old with acute or convalescent COVID-19.

Written as DNA, the CDR3 is TGTGCCAGCAGCTTAGGGGGGGACAGGGTTCCCGTTGCTTTCTTT. This gives the protein CASSLGGDRVPVAFF. J is TRBJ1-1 and V is TRBV11-3; TRBD1 agrees at 9 bases. The CDR3 consists of 15 residues. In germline, CDR1 is SGHNT, CDR2 YENEEA. V dropped 1 base and J dropped 11; count of bases not matched to a gene: 11.

This clone showed up just a few times. V and J are TRBV19 and TRBJ1-3; D possibly corresponds to TRBD1 (6 bases). There are 18 residues in the CDR3. Germline V lookup: CDR1 LNHDA, CDR2 SQIVND (reference sequence). V was cut by 4 bases and J by 2 bases, with 21 bases left in between. The CDR3 sequence: CASSTQWPGRDTGNTIYF. The CDR3 nucleotides read TGTGCCAGTAGTACTCAATGGCCGGGAAGGGACACTGGAAACACCATATATTTT.

This clone has just one count. J is TRBJ1-2 and V is TRBV19; 8 bases agree with TRBD1. The CDR3 has 13 amino acids. Germline V gives CDR1 LNHDA, CDR2 SQIVND (reference sequence). V shed 6 bases and J 7 bases; nucleotides not matched to a gene: 7. For the CDR3, the DNA is TGTGCCAGTAGGAAGACAGGGGATGCTGGCTACACCTTC. Its protein is CASRKTGDAGYTF.

The chain uses TRBV19 and TRBJ2-1; TRBD1 might be the D (5 bases). From germline, CDR1 is LNHDA and CDR2 SQIVND (reference sequence). This CDR3 comprises 14 residues. V lost 4 bases to trimming and J lost 6 bases, with 13 bases between them. In DNA form, the CDR3 reads TGTGCCAGTAGTACTCCAGGGTTACTCAATGAGCAGTTCTTC. This gives the protein CASSTPGLLNEQFF. Supplemented by reference TRBV19 and TRBJ2-1, the full variable domain reads DGGITQSPKYLFRKEGQNVTLSCEQNLNHDAMYWYRQDPGQGLRLIYYSQIVNDFQKGDIAEGYSVSREKKESFPLTVTSAQKNPTAFYLCASSTPGLLNEQFFGPGTRLTVL.

The genes are TRBV7-2 and TRBJ1-6, with a possible D match to TRBD1 (5 bases). The CDR3 is 15 amino acids. V was clipped by 1 base and J by 10 bases, with 14 bases between them. Germline V gene sequence: CDR1 SGHTA, CDR2 FQGNSA. The CDR3 region is CASSLDGRVGSPLHF. The CDR3 DNA reads as TGTGCCAGCAGCTTAGACGGCAGGGTGGGATCACCCCTCCACTTT. Complete variable domain (other parts from reference TRBV7-2 and TRBJ1-6): GAGVSQSPSNKVTEKGKDVELRCDPISGHTALYWYRQSLGQGLEFLIYFQGNSAPDKSGLPSDRFSAERTGGSVSTLTIQRTQQEDSAVYLCASSLDGRVGSPLHFGNGTRLTVT.

V and J are TRBV5-4 and TRBJ2-5; 13 nucleotides align to TRBD2. J gave up 4 bases and V 3 bases, and 6 bases lay outside the gene matches. Germline V lookup: CDR1 SGHNT, CDR2 YYREEE (reference sequence). The CDR3 has 16 amino acids. The CDR3 nucleotides are TGTGCCAGCAGCTCTCCGGGACTAGCGGGGTTAGAGACCCAGTACTTC. Its protein product is CASSSPGLAGLETQYF.

The chain has TRBV7-9 and TRBJ2-3; 8 bases agree with TRBD2. The CDR3 has 15 residues. Losses at the gene ends were 3 bases for V and 0 bases for J; bases not matched to a gene: 2. Germline-derived CDR1 and CDR2 are SEHNR and FQNEAQ (reference sequence). The chain's CDR3 is CASSFLAGSTDTQYF. The CDR3 region has the DNA TGTGCCAGCAGCTTCTTAGCGGGAAGCACAGATACGCAGTATTTT.

The genes are TRBV19 and TRBJ2-7; 8 positions match TRBD1. Germline V gives CDR1 LNHDA, CDR2 SQIVND (reference sequence). V was clipped by 9 bases and J by 2 bases; unmatched bases: 3. The CDR3 sequence is 12 residues long. The CDR3 region has the DNA TGTGCCAGCCAGGACAGGGCCTACGAGCAGTACTTC. Amino acid sequence: CASQDRAYEQYF.

The V call is TRBV3-1 (or the pseudogene TRBV3-2), the J call TRBJ1-6; D remains unclear. Germline values: CDR1 LGHDT, CDR2 YNNKEL (reference sequence). The CDR3 has 18 residues. V shed 5 bases and J shed 6 bases, with 23 bases lying between them. The CDR3 region has the DNA TGTGCCAGCAGCAAATATTCTCCCATTTCATACACTAATTCACCCCTCCACTTT. This gives the protein CASSKYSPISYTNSPLHF.

This chain joins TRBV3-1 (or the pseudogene TRBV3-2) and TRBJ1-1; a possible D gene is TRBD1 (6 bases). The germline V and J ends were trimmed by 6 bases and 5 bases, with 16 bases remaining between them. Germline V gene data show CDR1 as LGHDT and CDR2 as YNNKEL (reference sequence). The CDR3 loop spans 14 amino acids. CDR3 sequence reads: CASRPRDIGTEAFF. In DNA, the CDR3 is TGTGCCAGCAGACCCCGGGACATAGGAACTGAAGCTTTCTTT.

V is TRBV7-8 and J is TRBJ1-4, with TRBD1 identical over 7 bases. The CDR3 runs 19 residues. V lost 2 bases and J lost 3; bases outside the gene matches: 15. The germline CDR1 and CDR2 sequences are SGHVS and FQNEAQ. CDR3: CASSLYPNQGGRANEKLFF. The CDR3 DNA sequence: TGTGCCAGCAGCTTATACCCTAATCAGGGGGGCAGAGCTAATGAAAAACTGTTTTTT.

The V call is TRBV21-1, the J call TRBJ1-6; the D call of TRBD1 is as the table states it, not checked on the DNA. TRBV21-1 is a pseudogene segment. This CDR3 is built from 17 residues. The CDR3 DNA reads TGTGCCAGCCCAAAAAGAGGAATGGGACAGATTAATTCACCCCTCCACTTT. The encoded protein is CASPKRGMGQINSPLHF.

The CDR3 loop reads CASSSTTGGGKPQHF. The CDR3 nucleotides are TGCGCCAGCAGCTCTACGACAGGGGGCGGTAAGCCCCAGCATTTT. V gene TRBV5-1 combines with J gene TRBJ1-5; TRBD1 matches at 10 bases. Germline assignment: CDR1 SGHRS and CDR2 YFSETQ. The CDR3 length is 15 residues. V shed 3 bases and J 8 bases; nucleotides not matched to a gene: 8.

The table lists this clone with a few counts. The chain recombines TRBV5-6 with TRBJ1-5; D uncertain. CDR1 is SGHDT, CDR2 YYEEEE, per germline. Trimming pared 1 base from V and 7 bases from J, leaving 6 bases between. The CDR3 consists of 12 residues. The CDR3 bases are TGTGCCAGCAGCTTGTGGGAGCAGCCCCAGCATTTT. Protein product: CASSLWEQPQHF.

The chain carries TRBV7-9 and TRBJ1-2; the D is unclear. The V and J ends lost 5 bases and 2 bases respectively, with 9 bases between them. In germline, CDR1 is SEHNR, CDR2 FQNEAQ (reference sequence). CDR3 length: 13 amino acids. In DNA, the CDR3 is TGTGCCAGCAGCCGTGACACCAACTATGGCTACACCTTC. Translating it yields CASSRDTNYGYTF.

The CDR3, as DNA: TGTGCCAGCAGCGCCATTTCGGAGGTTCAGCCCCAGCATTTT. This sequence encodes CASSAISEVQPQHF. This chain links TRBV7-9 with TRBJ1-5; D unclear. CDR1 and CDR2 from the germline V gene are SEHNR and FQNEAQ (reference sequence). This CDR3 is built from 14 residues. V lost 5 bases and J lost 6, with 14 bases in between.

The chain combines TRBV12-3 or TRBV12-4 with TRBJ1-5; possibly TRBD1 for D (5 bases). The V gene lost 3 bases and the J gene lost 6 bases, with 9 bases spanning the gap. CDR3 length: 13 residues. The CDR3 DNA is TGTGCCAGCAGTTTCCGTAGGGGTCAGCCCCAGCATTTT. It translates to CASSFRRGQPQHF.

The V call is TRBV18, the J call TRBJ1-3, with D unclear. V was clipped by 3 bases and J by 2 bases, with 17 bases between them. The CDR3 consists of 17 residues. The germline gives CDR1 KGHSH, CDR2 LQKENI. CDR3 coding DNA: TGTGCCAGCTCACCCACGGAGGTGGCCGTAACTGGAAACACCATATATTTT. This gives the protein CASSPTEVAVTGNTIYF.

The V call is TRBV20-1, the J call TRBJ1-2, with 10 bases matching TRBD1. This CDR3 has 11 residues. The germline V gene has CDR1 DFQATT and CDR2 SNEGSKA (reference sequence). The CDR3 sequence: CALTGGVGYTF. The CDR3 bases are TGCGCGTTGACAGGGGGCGTCGGCTACACCTTC.

The rearrangement links TRBV3-1 (or the pseudogene TRBV3-2) to TRBJ2-7; 10 bases agree with TRBD2. The CDR3 covers 15 residues. V dropped 1 base and J dropped 4; count of bases not matched to a gene: 4. Germline lookup yields CDR1 LGHDT and CDR2 YNNKEL (reference sequence). The CDR3 loop is CASSQVAGGLYEQYF. The CDR3 region has the DNA TGTGCCAGCAGCCAAGTAGCGGGAGGATTATACGAGCAGTACTTC.

Only one count was recorded for this clone. This chain uses TRBV7-8 with TRBJ1-1; 10 nucleotides agree with TRBD1. The CDR3 loop spans 17 amino acids. Trimming at V came to 3 bases and at J to 1 base, leaving 8 bases not matched to a gene. The germline CDR1 and CDR2 sequences are SGHVS and FQNEAQ. This CDR3 reads CASSFIRDRGWNTEAFF. CDR3 nucleotides: TGTGCCAGCAGCTTCATCCGGGACAGGGGATGGAACACTGAAGCTTTCTTT.

This chain joins TRBV4-3 and TRBJ2-1; 8 nucleotides match TRBD2. There are 19 residues in the CDR3. V lost 0 bases and J lost 4; bases outside the gene matches: 14. CDR1 is LGHNA, CDR2 YSLEER, per germline. The CDR3 sequence: CASSQEGGGTSGYYNEQFF. Written as DNA, the CDR3 is TGCGCCAGCAGCCAAGAAGGAGGGGGAACTAGCGGTTATTACAATGAGCAGTTCTTC.

This clone was picked up a small number of times. This chain links TRBV30 with TRBJ2-2, with TRBD1 matching 7 bases. Per the germline V gene, CDR1 is GTSNPN and CDR2 is SVGIG (reference sequence). After removal of 5 bases from V and 3 bases from J, the junction contained 6 bases not matched to a gene. The CDR3 runs 14 residues. This chain's CDR3 is CAWVQGLHTGELFF. The CDR3 nucleotides read TGTGCCTGGGTACAGGGGTTACACACCGGGGAGCTGTTTTTT.

The chain is built from TRBV2 and TRBJ2-3; D ambiguous. The germline V gene has CDR1 SNHLY and CDR2 FYNNEI. The CDR3 has 13 amino acids. The V end was cut by 2 bases, the J end by 2 bases, with 5 bases between. CDR3 sequence (DNA): TGTGCCAGCAGTGAAAGCACCACAGATACGCAGTATTTT. Translating gives CASSESTTDTQYF.

This clone was detected only once. The CDR3: CASSSGQGRTEAFF. CDR3 in DNA: TGCGCCAGCAGCTCCGGACAGGGTCGGACTGAAGCTTTCTTT. V and J are TRBV5-1 and TRBJ1-1, with TRBD1 matching over 8 bases. With 3 bases clipped from V and 5 bases from J, the junction kept 6 bases outside the gene matches. The CDR3 is made up of 14 amino acids. The germline CDR1 and CDR2 sequences are SGHRS and YFSETQ.

The CDR3 region is CASSPGTGDEKLFF. The CDR3 coding sequence is TGCGCCAGCAGCCCAGGGACAGGGGATGAAAAACTGTTTTTT. The rearrangement uses TRBV4-3 and TRBJ1-4; 10 bases line up with TRBD1. This CDR3 comprises 14 residues. J lost 6 bases, V lost 4 bases, and 2 bases had no gene match. The germline gives CDR1 LGHNA, CDR2 YSLEER.

The V gene is TRBV19, the J gene TRBJ2-2; unclear D gene. Trimming removed 8 bases at V and 6 bases at J, with 7 bases between. CDR3 size: 11 residues. CDR1 and CDR2 from the germline V gene are LNHDA and SQIVND (reference sequence). Written as DNA, the CDR3 is TGTGCCAGTCGGGTTTCCGGGGAGCTGTTTTTT. It translates to CASRVSGELFF.

In nucleotides, the CDR3 is TGTGCCAGCTCACTACACGACAGGGACATGAACACTGAAGCTTTCTTT. As protein: CASSLHDRDMNTEAFF. The rearrangement joins TRBV18 to TRBJ1-1; TRBD1 matches at 7 bases. The CDR3 length is 16 residues. Germline loops: CDR1 KGHSH, CDR2 LQKENI. Trimming cost V 4 bases and J 0 bases; bases outside gene matches: 8.

The chain recombines TRBV2 with TRBJ1-1; 9 bases are a match to TRBD1. Per the germline V gene, CDR1 is SNHLY and CDR2 is FYNNEI. Losses at the gene ends were 9 bases for V and 0 bases for J; bases not matched to a gene: 20. The CDR3 has 19 residues. CDR3 coding DNA: TGTGCCAGGTATCCCGGGACAGGGAGTAAGGGTTCAATGAACACTGAAGCTTTCTTT. Translation gives CARYPGTGSKGSMNTEAFF.

This clone was seen just once. The chain has TRBV10-3 and TRBJ1-1; 8 nucleotides line up with TRBD1. The germline V gene has CDR1 ENHRY and CDR2 SYGVKD. This CDR3 is built from 12 residues. V trimming: 10 bases; J trimming: 5 bases; junction bases outside the gene matches: 6. CDR3 coding DNA: TGTGCCACACATACAGGGGGGACTGAAGCTTTCTTT. Its translation is CATHTGGTEAFF.

This clone occurred a few times. DNA of the CDR3: TGCGCCAGCAGCGGGAGTGGGGGCACCAGCTCTGGAAACACCATATATTTT. The encoded protein is CASSGSGGTSSGNTIYF. The chain joins TRBV5-1 to TRBJ1-3; a possible D gene is TRBD1 (6 bases). The CDR3 length is 17 residues. The germline V gene encodes CDR1 SGHRS and CDR2 YFSETQ. Trimming shortened V by 4 bases and J by 0 bases, and 17 bases separated the two germline ends.

The table lists this clone with a count of one. The rearrangement joins TRBV12-3 or TRBV12-4 to TRBJ2-1; TRBD1 matches 9 bases. The CDR3 is 13 residues long. Germline trimming cut 5 bases from V and 9 bases from J; bases unmatched to any gene: 5. The CDR3 reads CASSRQGVGEQFF. As DNA, the CDR3 is TGTGCCAGCAGTCGACAGGGGGTGGGTGAGCAGTTCTTC.